What follows are 2 T cell receptor beta chains derived from one specimen sequenced in a study of sequential checkpoint blockade in melanoma. The treatment here: randomized to nivolumab then ipilimumab (arm A) or the reverse (arm B). Generated by immunoSEQ multiplex PCR, the TCRdb table keeps only in-frame clones and is missing some. Of about 14,000 clones listed, around 69% are singletons. The sample was CD8+ T cells sorted from blood (inferred from file names), taken from a patient given nivolumab and ipilimumab in sequence. These receptors were collected from a human patient with melanoma. Some clones in this sample may be carry-over from other donors' samples.

This rearrangement joins TRBV10-3 to TRBJ2-7, with 14 positions matching TRBD2. The CDR3 is made up of 15 amino acids. J was trimmed by 3 bases and V by 8 bases; bases with no gene match: 6. Germline V gene sequence: CDR1 ENHRY, CDR2 SYGVKD. CDR3 DNA sequence: TGTGCCATCGGAAGGACTAGCGGGGGGCTCTACGAGCAGTACTTC. Translation: CAIGRTSGGLYEQYF.

A word on this clone: Mismatch with germline at one junction end may stem from a read error. V and J are TRBV18 and TRBJ1-1, with unresolved D. The CDR3 is 15 amino acids. CDR1 is KGHSH and CDR2 is LQKENI in the germline V gene. CDR3 sequence reads: CASTPGSVQNTEAFF. Here the CDR3 DNA reads TGTGCCAGCACACCGGGCTCGGTCCAGAACACTGAAGCTTTCTTT.